The T cell receptor beta chain under discussion was sequenced for a study of T cells of healthy individuals. TCRdb re-called the 5' RACE reads with MiXCR, one entry per CDR3 protein. This sample carries tens of thousands of distinct CDR3 sequences, 16% of them seen once, and the ten largest clones take approximately 4.6%. Trimming removed 0 bases at V and 0 bases at J, with 3 bases between. Germline V gene lookup returns CDR1 SEHNR and CDR2 FQNEAQ (reference sequence). CDR3 length: 14 amino acids. There are many counts of this clonotype. V gene TRBV7-9 combines with J gene TRBJ2-1; D remains ambiguous. The TCR originated in a human donor in good health. CDR3 loop: CASSLASSYNEQFF. The CDR3 nucleotides are TGTGCCAGCAGCTTAGCTAGCTCCTACAATGAGCAGTTCTTC.